The 20 T cell receptor beta chains given below trace back to one sample, sequenced in a study of post-analysis software for immune sequencing data. The study, taken as a whole, reports: In patients, TRBV5-6, TRBV5-1 and TRBV20-1 belonged to roughly five TRBV segments found more frequently than in controls.

Unique molecular identifiers were present in the TCR beta cDNA libraries. TCRdb called the PCR reads again in MiXCR, with one record for every CDR3 protein. The sample yields about 620,000 distinct CDR3 sequences, about 44% seen once. These receptors lack a known antigen. Sequencing input: blood. Receptors originate from a girl between 5 and 17 years old with multiple sclerosis.

The chain employs TRBV7-6 and TRBJ2-3; D gene uncertain. The V and J ends lost 9 bases and 5 bases respectively, with 9 bases between them. Germline V gene lookup returns CDR1 SGHVS and CDR2 FNYEAQ. There are 11 residues in the CDR3. The CDR3 sequence is CASKLRDTQYF. For the CDR3, the DNA is TGTGCCAGTAAGCTTAGAGATACGCAGTATTTT.

The chain links TRBV10-3 to TRBJ2-2, with TRBD1 matching 11 bases. V shed 8 bases and J 4 bases; nucleotides not matched to a gene: 6. The CDR3 is 15 residues long. Per the germline V gene, CDR1 is ENHRY and CDR2 is SYGVKD. This CDR3 reads CAIGSDRGLTGELFF. The DNA of the CDR3 is TGTGCCATCGGGTCGGACAGGGGGCTCACCGGGGAGCTGTTTTTT.

In this sample, this clonotype turned up a few times. The rearrangement uses TRBV12-3 or TRBV12-4 and TRBJ2-4, with TRBD2 as a possible D gene (6 bases). This CDR3 comprises 16 residues. V was trimmed by 2 bases and J by 1 base, leaving 12 bases between them. CDR3 sequence reads: CASSLLEGRAKNIQYF. The CDR3 DNA reads as TGTGCCAGCAGTTTATTGGAGGGCCGGGCCAAAAACATTCAGTACTTC.

The J gene is TRBJ2-3, the V gene TRBV12-3 or TRBV12-4; TRBD1 matches at 9 bases. The CDR3 runs 16 residues. Germline trimming cut 4 bases from V and 4 bases from J; bases unmatched to any gene: 9. CDR3 amino acids: CASSSHLQGAADTQYF. CDR3 DNA sequence: TGTGCCAGCAGTTCTCACCTACAGGGGGCGGCAGATACGCAGTATTTT.

The chain combines TRBV6-5 with TRBJ1-2; a possible D gene is TRBD1 (5 bases). Germline CDR1 and CDR2: MNHEY and SVGAGI. The CDR3 sequence is 13 residues long. V was cut by 4 bases and J by 6 bases, with 12 bases left in between. The CDR3 bases are TGTGCCAGCAGTTCCCCAGGGTGGAATGGCTACACCTTC. Protein: CASSSPGWNGYTF.

This clonotype was detected only a few times. The V call is TRBV20-1, the J call TRBJ1-2; possibly TRBD1 for D (5 bases). The CDR3 runs to 14 residues. CDR1 is DFQATT, CDR2 SNEGSKA, per germline (reference sequence). The ends were cut back, 0 bases at V and 4 bases at J, with 12 bases in the middle. Here the CDR3 DNA reads TGCAGTGCTAGAGATGGGGCAGGATTCTATGGCTACACCTTC. Translation: CSARDGAGFYGYTF.

The chain joins TRBV29-1 to TRBJ2-7, with 9 bases identical to TRBD1. CDR1 is SQVTM and CDR2 is ANQGSEA in the germline V gene. The V gene end was trimmed by 5 bases and the J gene end by 0 bases; junction bases not matched to a gene: 5. The CDR3 covers 14 residues. The CDR3 DNA is TGCAGCGTTCGACAGGGGGTTAGCTCCTACGAGCAGTACTTC. Translated, it gives CSVRQGVSSYEQYF.

The CDR3 DNA follows: TGCAGTGCGGAAGCGGGGGACCTCACAGATACGCAGTATTTT. It encodes CSAEAGDLTDTQYF. The rearrangement links TRBV20-1 to TRBJ2-3; 8 positions match TRBD2. In germline, CDR1 is DFQATT, CDR2 SNEGSKA (reference sequence). J was trimmed by 2 bases and V by 6 bases; bases with no gene match: 7. The CDR3 covers 14 residues.

On this clonotype itself: Sequence at one end of the junction differs from germline and may be a read error. The chain combines TRBV11-2 with TRBJ2-7, with a tentative D call TRBD2 (6 bases). This CDR3 is 13 amino acids long. Germline V gene sequence: CDR1 SGHAT, CDR2 FQNNGV. The CDR3 nucleotides are TGTGCCGGCAGCTTAGACGGGGGCTACGAGCAGTACTTC. Residues: CAGSLDGGYEQYF.

The chain links TRBV28 to TRBJ1-2; TRBD1 agrees at 7 bases. J gave up 2 bases and V 7 bases, and 4 bases lay outside the gene matches. The CDR3 sequence is 13 residues long. Germline CDR1 is MDHEN and CDR2 is SYDVKM. The CDR3 loop is CASKPGGNYGYTF. In nucleotides, the CDR3 is TGTGCCAGCAAGCCAGGGGGGAACTATGGCTACACCTTC.

The J gene is TRBJ1-1, the V gene TRBV30; a weak D match, TRBD1 (5 bases). This CDR3 spans 14 amino acids. CDR1 is GTSNPN and CDR2 is SVGIG in the germline V gene (reference sequence). The V end was cut by 3 bases, the J end by 1 base, with 12 bases between. The CDR3 reads CAWRYRSRNTEAFF. In DNA, the CDR3 is TGTGCCTGGAGGTACAGGTCGAGGAACACTGAAGCTTTCTTT.

Here the CDR3 DNA reads TGTGCCAGCAGTTATGCTAGCACAGATACGCAGTATTTT. Translated: CASSYASTDTQYF. V usage is TRBV6-5 and J usage is TRBJ2-3, with no clear D. V gave up 3 bases and J gave up 0 bases, with 4 bases separating them. The CDR3 loop spans 13 amino acids. Germline lookup yields CDR1 MNHEY and CDR2 SVGAGI.

This clonotype was found a few times. This chain connects TRBV29-1 to TRBJ1-6; D unresolved. This CDR3 is built from 13 residues. V lost 6 bases and J lost 0, with 6 bases in between. Germline V gene data show CDR1 as SQVTM and CDR2 as ANQGSEA. The CDR3 DNA reads as TGCAGCGTGCGTAGCTCCTATAATTCACCCCTCCACTTT. Its protein product is CSVRSSYNSPLHF.

The genes are TRBV12-3 or TRBV12-4 and TRBJ2-4; unclear D gene. Trimming left V 3 bases short and J 3 bases short, with 12 bases between. The CDR3 sequence is 15 residues long. The CDR3 DNA reads TGTGCCAGCAGTTTTAAGAAGGGCGGCAAAAACATTCAGTACTTC. Amino acids: CASSFKKGGKNIQYF.

The CDR3 DNA sequence: TGTGCCAGCAGTTTCCACAGGGTCCCCTACGAGCAGTACTTC. Translating it yields CASSFHRVPYEQYF. The genes are TRBV12-3 or TRBV12-4 and TRBJ2-7, with D perhaps TRBD1 (6 bases). This CDR3 contains 14 residues. The V end was cut by 3 bases, the J end by 2 bases, with 11 bases between.

The rearrangement uses TRBV27 and TRBJ2-1; 7 positions agree with TRBD2. The CDR3 has 15 residues. The V gene end was trimmed by 3 bases and the J gene end by 7 bases; junction bases not matched to a gene: 9. CDR1 is MNHEY, CDR2 SMNVEV, per germline (reference sequence). The CDR3 sequence is CASSFGTTSGNEQFF. In DNA form, the CDR3 reads TGTGCCAGCAGTTTCGGGACTACCTCAGGGAATGAGCAGTTCTTC.

The gene calls are TRBV24-1 and TRBJ2-7; D ambiguous. Germline values: CDR1 KGHDR, CDR2 SFDVKD. The length of the CDR3 is 17 residues. V shed 1 base and J shed 6 bases, with 21 bases lying between them. The CDR3 here is CATSDLVGPNPTCEQYF. The CDR3 DNA sequence: TGTGCCACCAGTGATTTAGTAGGGCCGAACCCTACGTGCGAGCAGTACTTC.

In its sample, this clonotype was seen a few times. The rearrangement links TRBV9 to TRBJ1-5; the D is unclear. The length of the CDR3 is 14 residues. V was cut by 3 bases and J by 1 base, with 8 bases left in between. Germline V CDR1 and CDR2: SGDLS, YYNGEE. CDR3 DNA sequence: TGTGCCAGCAGCGGCACTGGGAGCAATCAGCCCCAGCATTTT. Protein sequence: CASSGTGSNQPQHF.

The chain combines TRBV20-1 with TRBJ1-2, with no clear D. Trimming removed 6 bases at V and 3 bases at J, with 5 bases between. Germline V lookup: CDR1 DFQATT, CDR2 SNEGSKA (reference sequence). The CDR3 has 10 amino acids. CDR3 coding DNA: TGCAGTGCCCAGTACTATGGCTACACCTTC. Translated: CSAQYYGYTF.

The sample holds a few counts of this clonotype. The chain carries TRBV3-1 and TRBJ1-5; maybe TRBD1 (5 bases). This CDR3 region has 15 residues. V lost 1 base and J lost 3, with 10 bases in between. The V gene's germline CDR1 is LGHDT and CDR2 YNNKEL (reference sequence). The chain's CDR3 is CASSQGFGANQPQHF. The CDR3 DNA sequence: TGTGCCAGCAGCCAAGGGTTCGGGGCCAATCAGCCCCAGCATTTT. Combining the CDR3 with reference TRBV3-1 and TRBJ1-5 gives the whole variable domain DTAVSQTPKYLVTQMGNDKSIKCEQNLGHDTMYWYKQDSKKFLKIMFSYNNKELIINETVPNRFSPKSPDKAHLNLHINSLELGDSAVYFCASSQGFGANQPQHFGDGTRLSIL.